This entry lists 2 T cell receptor delta chains sequenced from one sample in a study of gamma delta lymphoproliferative disorders and STAT genes. TCRdb re-processed the multiplex PCR reads via CATT. The sample holds 850 to 900 delta-chain clones; under 2% are singletons and the top ten take 74%. PBMCs from patients and controls supplied the genomic DNA for sequencing. Sequencing was done on a sample of blood. The receptor set was obtained from a human donor in good health.

Comment on this clone: TCRdb records a much larger clone's protein for this DNA, with a difference at residue 6 that likely arises from a read error; the protein given is the translation of the DNA. J is TRDJ1 and V is TRDV2, with 10 bases that match TRDD3. CDR1 and CDR2 (germline): GEAIGNYY, EKD. The CDR3 is 20 residues long. The V and J ends lost 1 base and 2 bases, in that order; junction bases with no gene match: 18. The CDR3 loop reads CACDTTPTPVLGDQTDKLIF. Here the CDR3 DNA reads TGTGCCTGTGACACGACTCCTACCCCGGTACTGGGGGATCAGACCGATAAACTCATCTTT.

This clone has more than one count but fewer than ten. TCRdb's listed protein matches a much larger clone and diverges from this DNA's translation at residue 15, likely through a read error; the protein shown comes from the DNA. The chain uses TRDV1 and TRDJ1, with D tentatively TRDD2 (7 bases). The germline CDR1 and CDR2 sequences are TSWWSYY and QGS. Between the trimmed V and J ends, which lost 2 bases and 0 bases, there was a span of 46 bases. This CDR3 has 27 residues. CDR3 DNA sequence: TGTGCTCTTGGGGAAAGATTTTCCTTCCTTGTGAAATACTGGGAGATACGCGAACACCGGGACACCGATAAACTCATCTTT. Amino acids: CALGERFSFLVKYWEIREHRDTDKLIF.